The text below deals with one T cell receptor beta chain. The antigen is not known. This sample stems from a study of cytomegalovirus exposure and HLA in healthy donors. General observations from the study: The Asian-associated ancestry cluster reportedly had fewer N-insertions than the approximately 670-donor mean in a later analysis.

The PCR used 60 Vbeta and 13 Jbeta primers. Generated by immunoSEQ multiplex PCR, the TCRdb table keeps only in-frame clones and is missing some. The sample holds under 200,000 clones, about four fifths seen once. Per germline, CDR1 MNHEY and CDR2 SVGAGI. This CDR3 has 14 residues. V lost 6 bases and J 2 bases, leaving 13 bases between the germline ends. The TCR sequence derives from a woman in her 50s in good health and CMV-seronegative. The V gene is TRBV6-5, the J gene TRBJ1-2; TRBD1 might be the D (6 bases). Sequencing used PBMCs. This CDR3 reads CASREQGINYGYTF. Here the CDR3 DNA reads TGTGCCAGCAGAGAACAGGGAATCAACTATGGCTACACCTTC.